A single sample gave rise to the 27 T cell receptor beta chains below, sequenced in a study of CD8 T cells in cerebrospinal fluid in Alzheimer's disease. TCRdb re-called the 10x single-cell sequencing reads and shows each CDR3 protein once, DNA omitted. The sample table includes roughly 1,500 distinct CDR3 sequences. The source material was cerebrospinal fluid. These receptor sequences come from a human donor in good health.

In terms of frequency, this clonotype is medium-sized. This chain connects TRBV7-9 to TRBJ2-5. From germline, CDR1 is SEHNR and CDR2 FQNEAQ (reference sequence). The CDR3 is 15 residues long. Here the CDR3 reads CASSLARTVQETQYF.

This clonotype ranks as medium-sized in terms of frequency. V is TRBV28 and J is TRBJ2-2; TCRdb returns TRBD1, unconfirmable since there is no DNA. Germline V CDR1 and CDR2: MDHEN, SYDVKM. This CDR3 has 14 residues. Here the CDR3 reads CASSSAGTGGELFF.

Measured by frequency, this clonotype is medium-sized. The chain couples TRBV20-1 to TRBJ2-3; the TCRdb D gene call, TRBD2, has no DNA to confirm it. This CDR3 has 14 residues. Germline V CDR1 and CDR2: DFQATT, SNEGSKA (reference sequence). The CDR3 protein is CSARPLALTDTQYF.

In terms of frequency, this clonotype is medium-sized. The chain uses TRBV28 and TRBJ2-6. This CDR3 region has 13 residues. Germline V lookup: CDR1 MDHEN, CDR2 SYDVKM. The CDR3 region is CASSDSGANVLTF.

By frequency, this clonotype registers medium-sized. This chain connects TRBV6-2 or TRBV6-3 to TRBJ2-5. CDR1 and CDR2 (germline): MNHEY, SVGEGT. The CDR3 spans 12 residues. The CDR3 is CASSYTSETQYF.

In terms of frequency, this clonotype is medium-sized. The V call is TRBV9, the J call TRBJ1-3; TCRdb gives TRBD1 as the D gene, but with no DNA this cannot be confirmed. The CDR3 runs to 18 residues. The germline V gene has CDR1 SGDLS and CDR2 YYNGEE. CDR3 sequence reads: CASSVGDRARSSGNTIYF.

This clonotype shows up as large by frequency. The chain recombines TRBV6-2 or TRBV6-3 with TRBJ2-7; TCRdb outputs TRBD2, but without DNA this stays unchecked. Germline loops: CDR1 MNHEY, CDR2 SVGEGT. CDR3 length: 15 residues. The CDR3 reads CASSYGGGLSYEQYF.

The rearrangement links TRBV9 to TRBJ2-1. The CDR3 sequence is 17 residues long. Germline lookup yields CDR1 SGDLS and CDR2 YYNGEE. The CDR3 spells CASSVGVGASSYNEQFF.

This clonotype is deemed medium-sized by its frequency. The chain's CDR3 is CASSLVGGHSGNTIYF. The chain recombines TRBV5-1 with TRBJ1-3; TCRdb reports TRBD1, a call that lacks DNA to check it against. The CDR3 spans 16 residues. Per the germline V gene, CDR1 is SGHRS and CDR2 is YFSETQ.

This clonotype is deemed medium-sized by its frequency. The V call is TRBV14, the J call TRBJ2-6. The CDR3 has 13 residues. Per the germline V gene, CDR1 is SGHDN and CDR2 is FVKESK. This chain's CDR3 is CASRLSGANVLTF.

This clonotype registers medium-sized by frequency. V gene TRBV6-6 combines with J gene TRBJ2-3; with no DNA, the TCRdb D assignment of TRBD2 cannot be verified. The CDR3 is 12 amino acids. Germline assignment: CDR1 MNHNY and CDR2 SVGAGI (reference sequence). The CDR3 sequence: CASSRLVDTQYF.

This clonotype is called large (0.1 to 1%) based on its frequency. The rearrangement uses TRBV9 and TRBJ1-3; TCRdb's D call, TRBD1, is unchecked because there is no DNA. Germline V gene lookup returns CDR1 SGDLS and CDR2 YYNGEE. The CDR3 is made up of 15 amino acids. This chain's CDR3 is CASSPQTGTRNTIYF.

This clonotype is classed as large by frequency. This chain uses TRBV7-8 with TRBJ2-1; TCRdb's D gene call, TRBD2, goes unchecked for lack of DNA. The CDR3 is 16 amino acids. Germline V gives CDR1 SGHVS, CDR2 FQNEAQ. The CDR3 region is CASSPPGLAGVNEQFF. Together with reference TRBV7-8 and TRBJ2-1, the CDR3 gives the full variable domain: GAGVSQSPRYKVAKRGQDVALRCDPISGHVSLFWYQQALGQGPEFLTYFQNEAQLDKSGLPSDRFFAERPEGSVSTLKIQRTQQEDSAVYLCASSPPGLAGVNEQFFGPGTRLTVL.

According to its frequency, this clonotype is medium-sized (0.01 to 0.1%). The rearrangement links TRBV20-1 to TRBJ2-5. This CDR3 has 12 amino acids. Germline values: CDR1 DFQATT, CDR2 SNEGSKA (reference sequence). CDR3 amino acids: CSARRSGETQYF.

In terms of frequency, this clonotype is medium-sized. The gene calls are TRBV19 and TRBJ2-3; as DNA is missing, the TRBD1 call by TCRdb cannot be tested. CDR3 length equals 13 residues. CDR1 and CDR2 (germline): LNHDA, SQIVND (reference sequence). CDR3 sequence: CASSRRPTDTQYF.

This clonotype is medium-sized by frequency. The chain combines TRBV6-5 with TRBJ1-1. Germline CDR1 is MNHEY and CDR2 is SVGAGI. This CDR3 comprises 18 residues. CDR3 in amino acids: CASSYSALGGMAGTEAFF.

This clonotype is classed as medium-sized by frequency. This CDR3 is CASSPSIYTEAFF. The V and J genes are TRBV9 and TRBJ1-1. This CDR3 comprises 13 residues. Looked up from germline, CDR1 is SGDLS and CDR2 is YYNGEE.

This rearrangement joins TRBV6-5 to TRBJ2-2. Germline V lookup: CDR1 MNHEY, CDR2 SVGAGI. This CDR3 is built from 14 residues. CDR3 residues: CASSFPTDTGELFF.

Its frequency marks this clonotype as medium-sized. The chain joins TRBV7-2 to TRBJ2-3; TCRdb proposes TRBD2, but this gene call is untestable without DNA. The germline CDR1 and CDR2 sequences are SGHTA and FQGNSA. The CDR3 sequence is 15 residues long. This chain's CDR3 is CASSFNAAGTDTQYF.

The genes are TRBV9 and TRBJ2-2; TCRdb's D call of TRBD1 is untestable without DNA. From germline, CDR1 is SGDLS and CDR2 YYNGEE. CDR3 length equals 15 residues. The CDR3 is CASSVGGPGTGELFF. Looking up the rest from reference TRBV9 and TRBJ2-2 gives the full variable domain: DSGVTQTPKHLITATGQRVTLRCSPRSGDLSVYWYQQSLDQGLQFLIQYYNGEERAKGNILERFSAQQFPDLHSELNLSSLELGDSALYFCASSVGGPGTGELFFGEGSRLTVL.

Judged by frequency, this clonotype is medium-sized (0.01 to 0.1%). This chain connects TRBV30 to TRBJ2-7; TCRdb indicates TRBD1, and absent DNA this call remains unverified. This CDR3 contains 12 residues. Per the germline V gene, CDR1 is GTSNPN and CDR2 is SVGIG (reference sequence). This CDR3 is CAHGQGRYEQYF.

The V gene is TRBV4-1, the J gene TRBJ2-7; TCRdb's D call of TRBD2 is untestable without DNA. CDR1 is MGHRA and CDR2 is YSYEKL in the germline V gene. The CDR3 loop spans 15 amino acids. CDR3 residues: CASSQHLLASYEQYF.

This clonotype registers large by frequency. The J gene is TRBJ2-3, the V gene TRBV5-1; TCRdb's D call, TRBD1, is unchecked because there is no DNA. Germline-derived CDR1 and CDR2 are SGHRS and YFSETQ. CDR3 length: 18 amino acids. The CDR3 reads CASSLTGPAGTSTDTQYF. Using reference TRBV5-1 and TRBJ2-3 for the parts outside the CDR3, the full variable domain is KAGVTQTPRYLIKTRGQQVTLSCSPISGHRSVSWYQQTPGQGLQFLFEYFSETQRNKGNFPGRFSGRQFSNSRSEMNVSTLELGDSALYLCASSLTGPAGTSTDTQYFGPGTRLTVL.

In terms of frequency, this clonotype is large. This chain connects TRBV5-1 to TRBJ2-3; TCRdb outputs TRBD2, but without DNA this stays unchecked. Germline CDR1 SGHRS, CDR2 YFSETQ. The CDR3 is made up of 14 amino acids. The CDR3 is CASSLGTPTDTQYF.

This clonotype is called medium-sized based on its frequency. The V call is TRBV7-9, the J call TRBJ2-2. The germline gives CDR1 SEHNR, CDR2 FQNEAQ (reference sequence). The CDR3 covers 15 residues. The CDR3 here is CASSPDGWSTGELFF.

In terms of frequency, this clonotype is medium-sized. The chain carries TRBV7-7 and TRBJ2-5; lacking DNA, the TRBD2 call made by TCRdb goes unchecked. The CDR3 runs 14 residues. Germline values: CDR1 SSHAT, CDR2 FNYEAQ (reference sequence). The CDR3 sequence is CASSPSGTGETQYF. Drawing the rest from reference TRBV7-7 and TRBJ2-5, the complete variable domain is GAGVSQSPRYKVTKRGQDVTLRCDPISSHATLYWYQQALGQGPEFLTYFNYEAQPDKSGLPSDRFSAERPEGSISTLTIQRTEQRDSAMYRCASSPSGTGETQYFGPGTRLLVL.

Measured by frequency, this clonotype is large (0.1 to 1%). This chain links TRBV10-2 with TRBJ1-6. The CDR3 runs to 18 residues. Germline-derived CDR1 and CDR2 are WSHSY and SAAADI. This CDR3 reads CASGRGPGAVEVDSPLHF.